This T cell receptor beta chain was recorded in a study of naive and memory T cell subsets. After the first PCR, alpha and beta chain libraries were processed separately. After removal of 6 bases from V and 0 bases from J, the junction contained 5 bases not matched to a gene. The CDR3 loop spans 15 amino acids. This clonotype was counted a single time. Its antigen is still unknown. The beta constant-region primer was an equimolar mix of two oligonucleotides covering TRBC1 and TRBC2. Ligated cDNA was amplified by four rounds of PCR with nested alpha and beta constant-region primers and SP2. TCRdb reanalysed the UMI-ligation and nested PCR reads using MiXCR and keeps one entry per CDR3 protein. Here the sample spans over 90,000 distinct CDR3 sequences, roughly 12% being singletons. Points from the study as a whole: A few larger clonotypes appeared in naive repertoires, especially CD8, possibly memory cells re-expressing CD45RA.

The sequenced sample consisted of naive CD4+ T cells from blood. The V call is TRBV12-3 or TRBV12-4, the J call TRBJ1-3; the match to TRBD1 covers 7 bases. The TCR sequence derives from a human donor in good health. CDR3 residues: CASRGDRLSGNTIYF. DNA of the CDR3: TGTGCCAGCAGGGGGGACAGACTCTCTGGAAACACCATATATTTT.